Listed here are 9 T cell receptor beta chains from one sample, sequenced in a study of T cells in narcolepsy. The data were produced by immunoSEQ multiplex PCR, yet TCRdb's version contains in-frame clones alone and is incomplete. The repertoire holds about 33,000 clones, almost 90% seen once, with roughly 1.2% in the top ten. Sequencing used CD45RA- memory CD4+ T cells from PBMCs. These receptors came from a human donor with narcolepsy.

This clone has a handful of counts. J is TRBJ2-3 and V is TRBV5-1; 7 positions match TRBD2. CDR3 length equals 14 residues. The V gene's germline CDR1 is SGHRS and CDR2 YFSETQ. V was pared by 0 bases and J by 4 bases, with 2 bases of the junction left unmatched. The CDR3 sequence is CASSLGGGADTQYF. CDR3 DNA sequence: TGCGCCAGCAGCTTGGGGGGAGGGGCAGATACGCAGTATTTT.

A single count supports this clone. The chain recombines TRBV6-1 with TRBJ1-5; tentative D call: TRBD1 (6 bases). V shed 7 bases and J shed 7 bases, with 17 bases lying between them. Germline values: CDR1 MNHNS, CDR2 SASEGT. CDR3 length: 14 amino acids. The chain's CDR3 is CASNPQGVRQPQHF. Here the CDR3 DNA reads TGTGCCAGCAATCCACAGGGAGTAAGACAGCCCCAGCATTTT.

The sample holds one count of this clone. The CDR3 here is CASTEDRGHSVYEQYF. CDR3 DNA sequence: TGTGCCAGCACGGAGGACAGGGGCCATTCGGTGTACGAGCAGTACTTC. This chain joins TRBV28 and TRBJ2-7; TRBD1 matches at 9 bases. The CDR3 loop spans 16 amino acids. J was trimmed by 4 bases and V by 7 bases; bases with no gene match: 14. Germline values: CDR1 MDHEN, CDR2 SYDVKM.

CDR3 protein: CSVELAGANNEQFF. CDR3 DNA: TGCAGCGTTGAATTAGCGGGGGCCAACAATGAGCAGTTCTTC. This chain uses TRBV29-1 with TRBJ2-1, with TRBD2 matching over 9 bases. This CDR3 has 14 residues. The junction had 4 bases not matched to a gene; V was cut back by 2 bases and J by 5 bases. Germline CDR1 SQVTM, CDR2 ANQGSEA.

The CDR3 DNA follows: TGCGCCAGCAGCCAACAGGGGGCGCCAGGGGAAAAACTGTTTTTT. Translation gives CASSQQGAPGEKLFF. The chain recombines TRBV4-3 with TRBJ1-4; TRBD1 agrees at 8 bases. CDR3 length: 15 amino acids. V lost 2 bases to trimming and J lost 8 bases; unmatched junction nucleotides: 7. The germline gives CDR1 LGHNA, CDR2 YSLEER.

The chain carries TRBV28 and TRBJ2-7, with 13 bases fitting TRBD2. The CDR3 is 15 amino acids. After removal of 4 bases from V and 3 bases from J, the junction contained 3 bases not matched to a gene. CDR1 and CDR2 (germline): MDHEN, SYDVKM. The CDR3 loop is CASSSGLAGVYEQYF. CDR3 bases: TGTGCCAGCAGTTCAGGACTAGCGGGAGTCTACGAGCAGTACTTC.

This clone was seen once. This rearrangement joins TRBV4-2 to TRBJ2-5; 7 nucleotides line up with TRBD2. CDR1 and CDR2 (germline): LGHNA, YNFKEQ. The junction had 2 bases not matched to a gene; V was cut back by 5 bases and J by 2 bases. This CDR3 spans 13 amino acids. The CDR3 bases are TGTGCCAGCAGCGCAGCGGGACAAGAGACCCAGTACTTC. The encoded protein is CASSAAGQETQYF.

In DNA, the CDR3 is TGTGCCAGCAGTCAGGACCAGCTGCCCTACGAGCAGTACTTC. It encodes CASSQDQLPYEQYF. V and J are TRBV27 and TRBJ2-7; D is uncertain. The CDR3 length is 14 residues. Deletions cut 5 bases from V and 2 bases from J, with 13 bases between. The germline gives CDR1 MNHEY, CDR2 SMNVEV (reference sequence).

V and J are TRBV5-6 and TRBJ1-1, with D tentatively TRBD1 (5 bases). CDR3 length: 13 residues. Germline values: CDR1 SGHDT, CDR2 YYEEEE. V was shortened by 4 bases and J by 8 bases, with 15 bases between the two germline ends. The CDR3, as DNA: TGTGCCAGCAGCCCAGTGGAGACAGTCGAAGCTTTCTTT. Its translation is CASSPVETVEAFF.